The T cell receptor (beta chain) under discussion was sequenced for a study of T-cell reconstitution after alpha-beta-depleted transplantation in children. Study outcomes and limitations: In some patients, recipient T cells and intrathymic progenitors surviving conditioning explained high day-60 diversity. The authors attributed T-cell counts and diversity one year after transplant mostly to newly produced T cells.

Remarks on this clonotype: Antigen: not known. This may be a read error: a much more frequent sequence differs by one nucleotide. Given the absence of the conserved phenylalanine or tryptophan at the CDR3 end, a read error is likely.

Unique molecular identifiers were incorporated into the prepared TCRbeta library. One entry per CDR3 protein results from TCRdb running MiXCR on the PCR reads. Of around 180,000 distinct CDR3 sequences detected, roughly 11% appear once; the ten largest clones hold around 14%. There are 15 residues in the CDR3. The V gene end was trimmed by 4 bases and the J gene end by 7 bases; junction bases not matched to a gene: 11. CDR1 SGHKS and CDR2 YYEKEE come from the germline V gene (reference sequence). The rearrangement joins TRBV5-5 to TRBJ1-2; 9 bases agree with TRBD1. Sequenced here: PBMCs, sampled before TCRalphabeta/CD19-depleted stem cell transplant. This clonotype originated in a boy between 2 and 15 years old with acute myeloid leukemia, due to receive a stem cell transplant. DNA of the CDR3: TGTGCCAGCAGCACCGCCCCGGGACAGGGTGTTGGCTACACCCTC. This sequence encodes CASSTAPGQGVGYTL.